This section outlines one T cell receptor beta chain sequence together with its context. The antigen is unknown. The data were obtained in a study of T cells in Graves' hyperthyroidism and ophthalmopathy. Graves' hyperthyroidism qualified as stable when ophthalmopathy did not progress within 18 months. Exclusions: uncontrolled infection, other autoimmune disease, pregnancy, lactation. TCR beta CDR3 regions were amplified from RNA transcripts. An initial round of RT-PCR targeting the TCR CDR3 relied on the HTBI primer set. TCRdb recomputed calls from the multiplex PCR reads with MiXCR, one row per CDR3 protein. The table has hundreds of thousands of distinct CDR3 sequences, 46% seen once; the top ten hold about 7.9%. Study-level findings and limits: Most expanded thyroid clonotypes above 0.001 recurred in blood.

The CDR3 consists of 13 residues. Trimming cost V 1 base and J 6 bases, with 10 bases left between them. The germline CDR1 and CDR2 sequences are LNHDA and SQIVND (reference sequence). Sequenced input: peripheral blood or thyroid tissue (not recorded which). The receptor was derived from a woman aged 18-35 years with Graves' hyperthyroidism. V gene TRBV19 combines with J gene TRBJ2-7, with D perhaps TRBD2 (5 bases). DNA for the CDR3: TGTGCCAGTAGTATAGCCGTCGGGGTCGAGCAGTACTTC. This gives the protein CASSIAVGVEQYF.